This T cell receptor beta chain stems from a study of T cell responses to AZD1222 COVID-19 vaccine. Findings of the study overall: The study sampled repertoires only after the peak T cell response. Among those given AZD1222, only 6 or 7 were seropositive at baseline. As reported, nearly half of all spike-specific TCRs target variant regions that are unmutated.

Points on this clone: Its antigen is not known.

The CDR3 consists of 16 residues. Germline assignment: CDR1 SGHTA and CDR2 FQGNSA. Trimming took off 5 bases at V and 2 bases at J, with 18 bases between the two ends. The assay was immunoSEQ multiplex PCR, and TCRdb's table has in-frame clones only and misses some. The sample records 93,000 or so clones, around nine tenths being singletons. The clonotype originates from an adult in good health. The sequenced sample was peripheral blood, obtained on day 0 of AZD1222 vaccination. This chain connects TRBV7-2 to TRBJ1-2, with a possible D match to TRBD1 (6 bases). The CDR3 sequence is CASSIRQAGENYGYTF. The CDR3 DNA reads TGTGCCAGCAGCATCCGCCAGGCAGGGGAAAACTATGGCTACACCTTC.